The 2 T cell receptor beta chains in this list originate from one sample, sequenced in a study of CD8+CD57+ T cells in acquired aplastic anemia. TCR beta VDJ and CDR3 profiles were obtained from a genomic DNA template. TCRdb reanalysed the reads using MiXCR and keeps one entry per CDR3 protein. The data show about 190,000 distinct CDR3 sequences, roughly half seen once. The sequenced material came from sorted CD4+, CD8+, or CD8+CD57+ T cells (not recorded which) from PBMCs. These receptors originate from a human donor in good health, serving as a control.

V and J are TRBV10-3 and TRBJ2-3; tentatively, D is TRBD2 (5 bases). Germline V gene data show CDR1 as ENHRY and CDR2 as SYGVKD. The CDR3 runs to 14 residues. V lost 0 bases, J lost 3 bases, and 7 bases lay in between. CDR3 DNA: TGTGCCATCAGTGAGTCGGGGAGTACAGATACGCAGTATTTT. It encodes CAISESGSTDTQYF.

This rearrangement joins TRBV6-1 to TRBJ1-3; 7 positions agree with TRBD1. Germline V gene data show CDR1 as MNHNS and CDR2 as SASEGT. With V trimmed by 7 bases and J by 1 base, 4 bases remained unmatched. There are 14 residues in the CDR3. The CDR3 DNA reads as TGTGCCAGCAAGTCGACAGGGTCTGGAAACACCATATATTTT. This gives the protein CASKSTGSGNTIYF.